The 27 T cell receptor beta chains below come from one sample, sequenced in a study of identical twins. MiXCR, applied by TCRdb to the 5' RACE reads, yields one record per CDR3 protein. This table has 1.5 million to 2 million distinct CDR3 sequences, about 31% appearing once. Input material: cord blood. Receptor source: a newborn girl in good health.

CDR3 protein: CASSFGSRGGPPYEQYF. CDR3 in DNA: TGTGCCAGCAGCTTTGGGTCCCGCGGGGGGCCACCCTACGAGCAGTACTTC. The chain combines TRBV7-8 with TRBJ2-7; 8 nucleotides align to TRBD2. There are 17 residues in the CDR3. V shed 3 bases and J 2 bases; nucleotides not matched to a gene: 12. CDR1 is SGHVS and CDR2 is FQNEAQ in the germline V gene.

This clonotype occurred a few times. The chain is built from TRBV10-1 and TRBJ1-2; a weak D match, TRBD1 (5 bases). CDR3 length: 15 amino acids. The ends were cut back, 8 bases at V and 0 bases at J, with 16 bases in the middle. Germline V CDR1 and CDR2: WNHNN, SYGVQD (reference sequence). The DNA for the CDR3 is TGCGCCAGCCATCTAATGACAGAGTCTAACTATGGCTACACCTTC. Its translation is CASHLMTESNYGYTF.

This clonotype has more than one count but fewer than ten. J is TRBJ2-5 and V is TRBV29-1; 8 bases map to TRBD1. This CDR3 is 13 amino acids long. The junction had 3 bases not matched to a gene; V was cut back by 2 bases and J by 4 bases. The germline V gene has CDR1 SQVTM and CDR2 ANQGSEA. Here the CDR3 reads CSVERTGLETQYF. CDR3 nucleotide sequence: TGCAGCGTTGAACGGACAGGGTTAGAGACCCAGTACTTC.

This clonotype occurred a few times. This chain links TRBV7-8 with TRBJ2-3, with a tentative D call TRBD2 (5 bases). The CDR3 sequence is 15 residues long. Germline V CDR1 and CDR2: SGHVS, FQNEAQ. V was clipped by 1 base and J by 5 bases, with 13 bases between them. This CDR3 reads CASSLGTPHIDTQYF. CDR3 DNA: TGTGCCAGCAGCTTAGGGACTCCCCATATAGATACGCAGTATTTT.

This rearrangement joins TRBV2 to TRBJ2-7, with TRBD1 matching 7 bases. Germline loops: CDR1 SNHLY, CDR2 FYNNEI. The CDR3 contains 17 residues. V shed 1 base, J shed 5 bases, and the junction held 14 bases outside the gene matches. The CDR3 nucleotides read TGTGCCAGCAGTGAAGATGGCATTCGACAGGGAAATAACGAGCAGTACTTC. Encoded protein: CASSEDGIRQGNNEQYF.

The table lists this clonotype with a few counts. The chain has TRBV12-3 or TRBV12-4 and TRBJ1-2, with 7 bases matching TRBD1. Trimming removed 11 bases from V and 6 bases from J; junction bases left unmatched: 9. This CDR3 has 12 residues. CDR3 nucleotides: TGTGCCGAAAGGGACAGCATGAATGGCTACACCTTC. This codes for CAERDSMNGYTF.

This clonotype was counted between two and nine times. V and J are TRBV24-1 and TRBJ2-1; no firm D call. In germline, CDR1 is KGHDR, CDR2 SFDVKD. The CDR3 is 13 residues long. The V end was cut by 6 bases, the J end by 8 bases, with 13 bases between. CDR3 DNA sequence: TGTGCCACCAGTCGTTCAGGTTTCGATGAGCAGTTCTTC. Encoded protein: CATSRSGFDEQFF.

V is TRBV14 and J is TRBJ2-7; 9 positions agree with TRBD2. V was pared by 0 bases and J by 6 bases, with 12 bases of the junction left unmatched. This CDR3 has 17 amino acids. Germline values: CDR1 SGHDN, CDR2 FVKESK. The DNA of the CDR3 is TGTGCCAGCAGCCAAGATGCTAGCGGGGTCCTCCCCGGCGAGCAGTACTTC. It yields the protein CASSQDASGVLPGEQYF.

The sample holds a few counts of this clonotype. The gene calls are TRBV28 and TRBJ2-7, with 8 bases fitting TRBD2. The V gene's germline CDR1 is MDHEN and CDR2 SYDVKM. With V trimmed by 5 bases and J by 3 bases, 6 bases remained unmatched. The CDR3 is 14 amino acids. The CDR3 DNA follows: TGTGCCAGCAGTCCTCGGACTAGCCACTACGAGCAGTACTTC. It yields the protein CASSPRTSHYEQYF.

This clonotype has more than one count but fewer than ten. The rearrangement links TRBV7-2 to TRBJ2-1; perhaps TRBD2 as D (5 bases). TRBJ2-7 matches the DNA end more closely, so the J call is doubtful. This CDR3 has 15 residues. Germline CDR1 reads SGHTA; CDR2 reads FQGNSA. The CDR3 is CASSLGSVTYNEQYF. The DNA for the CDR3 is TGTGCCAGCAGCTTGGGTAGCGTGACCTACAATGAGCAGTACTTC.

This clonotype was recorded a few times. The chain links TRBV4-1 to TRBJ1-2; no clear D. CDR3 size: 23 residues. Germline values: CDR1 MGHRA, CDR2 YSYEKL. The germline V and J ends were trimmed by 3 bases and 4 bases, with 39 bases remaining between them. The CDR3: CASSHMVGRKDPSGGPQLYGYTF. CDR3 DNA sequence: TGCGCCAGCAGCCATATGGTCGGGCGCAAGGACCCCAGTGGAGGACCTCAGCTCTATGGCTACACCTTC.

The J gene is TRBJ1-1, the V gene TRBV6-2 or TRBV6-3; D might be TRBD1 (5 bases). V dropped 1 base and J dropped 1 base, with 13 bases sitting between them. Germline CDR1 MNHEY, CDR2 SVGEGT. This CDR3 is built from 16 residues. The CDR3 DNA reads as TGTGCCAGCAGTTACTTCACCGTTACAGGGAACACTGAAGCTTTCTTT. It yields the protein CASSYFTVTGNTEAFF.

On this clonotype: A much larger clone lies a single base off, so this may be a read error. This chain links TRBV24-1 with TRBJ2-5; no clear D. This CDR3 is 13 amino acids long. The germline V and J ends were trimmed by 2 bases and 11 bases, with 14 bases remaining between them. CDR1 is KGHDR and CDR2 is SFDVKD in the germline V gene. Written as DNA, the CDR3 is TGTGCCACCAGTGATTGGGTTTACAATGAGCAGTACTTC. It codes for CATSDWVYNEQYF.

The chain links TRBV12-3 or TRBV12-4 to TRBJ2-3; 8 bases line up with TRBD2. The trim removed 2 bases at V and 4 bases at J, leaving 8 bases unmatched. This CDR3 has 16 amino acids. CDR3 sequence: CASSLRAREGSDTQYF. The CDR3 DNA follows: TGTGCCAGCAGTTTAAGGGCTCGGGAGGGGTCAGATACGCAGTATTTT.

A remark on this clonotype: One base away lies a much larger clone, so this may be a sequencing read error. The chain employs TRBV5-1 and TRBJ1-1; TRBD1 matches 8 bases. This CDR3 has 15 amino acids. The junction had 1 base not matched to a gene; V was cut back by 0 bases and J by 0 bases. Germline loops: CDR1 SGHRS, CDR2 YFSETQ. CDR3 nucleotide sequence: TGCGCCAGCAGCTTGGTGGGACAGGTGAACACTGAAGCTTTCTTT. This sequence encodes CASSLVGQVNTEAFF.

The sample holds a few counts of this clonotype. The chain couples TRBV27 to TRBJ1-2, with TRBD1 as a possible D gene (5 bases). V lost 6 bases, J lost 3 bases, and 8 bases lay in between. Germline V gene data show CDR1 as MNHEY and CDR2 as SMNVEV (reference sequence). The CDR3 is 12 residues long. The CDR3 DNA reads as TGTGCCAGCAGGGGGCCCCACTATGGCTACACCTTC. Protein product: CASRGPHYGYTF.

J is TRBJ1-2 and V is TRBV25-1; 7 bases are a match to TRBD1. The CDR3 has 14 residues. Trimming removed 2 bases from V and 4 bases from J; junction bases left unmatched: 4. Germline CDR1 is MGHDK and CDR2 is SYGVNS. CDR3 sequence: CASSEIRDSYGYTF. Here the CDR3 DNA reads TGTGCCAGCAGTGAAATCCGGGACAGCTATGGCTACACCTTC.

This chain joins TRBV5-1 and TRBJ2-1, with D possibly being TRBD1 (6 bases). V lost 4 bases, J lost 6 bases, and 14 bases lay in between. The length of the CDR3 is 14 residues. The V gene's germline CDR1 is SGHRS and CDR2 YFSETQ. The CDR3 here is CASSPGVPLNEQFF. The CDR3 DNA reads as TGCGCCAGCAGCCCAGGGGTCCCCCTCAATGAGCAGTTCTTC.

CDR3 region: CASSLGTLRANTEAFF. The CDR3 DNA sequence: TGTGCCAGCAGCCTAGGGACGCTCAGGGCGAACACTGAAGCTTTCTTT. This rearrangement joins TRBV7-6 to TRBJ1-1, with a weak D call TRBD1 (5 bases). This CDR3 contains 16 residues. Germline V gives CDR1 SGHVS, CDR2 FNYEAQ. Trimming cost V 5 bases and J 1 base, with 17 bases left between them.

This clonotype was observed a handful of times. The CDR3 region is CASSATVGFNQPQHF. Here the CDR3 DNA reads TGTGCCAGCAGTGCTACCGTCGGGTTTAATCAGCCCCAGCATTTT. This rearrangement joins TRBV6-5 to TRBJ1-5; no definite D call. Trimming removed 5 bases at V and 4 bases at J, with 15 bases between. CDR1 is MNHEY, CDR2 SVGAGI, per germline. The CDR3 is 15 amino acids.

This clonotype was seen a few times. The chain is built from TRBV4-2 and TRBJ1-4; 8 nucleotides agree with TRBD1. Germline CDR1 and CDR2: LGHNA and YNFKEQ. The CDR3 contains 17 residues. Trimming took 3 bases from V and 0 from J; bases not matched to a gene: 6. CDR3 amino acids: CASSQPGTGSTNEKLFF. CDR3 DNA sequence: TGTGCCAGCAGCCAGCCCGGGACAGGATCAACTAATGAAAAACTGTTTTTT.

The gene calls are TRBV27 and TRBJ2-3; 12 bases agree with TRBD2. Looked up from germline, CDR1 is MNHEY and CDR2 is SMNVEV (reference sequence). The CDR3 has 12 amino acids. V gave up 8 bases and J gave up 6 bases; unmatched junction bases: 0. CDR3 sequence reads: CASGTSGDTQYF. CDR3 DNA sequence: TGTGCCAGCGGGACTAGCGGGGATACGCAGTATTTT.

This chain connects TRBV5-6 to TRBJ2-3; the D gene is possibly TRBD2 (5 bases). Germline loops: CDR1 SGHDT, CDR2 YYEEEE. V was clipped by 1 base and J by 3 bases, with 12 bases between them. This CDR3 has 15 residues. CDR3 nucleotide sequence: TGTGCCAGCAGCTTGACGGGGTCGGGGACAGATACGCAGTATTTT. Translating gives CASSLTGSGTDTQYF. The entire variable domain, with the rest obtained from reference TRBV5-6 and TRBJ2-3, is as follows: DAGVTQSPTHLIKTRGQQVTLRCSPKSGHDTVSWYQQALGQGPQFIFQYYEEEERQRGNFPDRFSGHQFPNYSSELNVNALLLGDSALYLCASSLTGSGTDTQYFGPGTRLTVL.

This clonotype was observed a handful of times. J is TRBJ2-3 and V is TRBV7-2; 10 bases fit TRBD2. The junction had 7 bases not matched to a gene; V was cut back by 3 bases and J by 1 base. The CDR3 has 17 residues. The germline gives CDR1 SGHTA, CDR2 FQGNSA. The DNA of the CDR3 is TGTGCCAGCAGCTTTAGCTCTAGCGGGAGAGGCACAGATACGCAGTATTTT. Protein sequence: CASSFSSSGRGTDTQYF.

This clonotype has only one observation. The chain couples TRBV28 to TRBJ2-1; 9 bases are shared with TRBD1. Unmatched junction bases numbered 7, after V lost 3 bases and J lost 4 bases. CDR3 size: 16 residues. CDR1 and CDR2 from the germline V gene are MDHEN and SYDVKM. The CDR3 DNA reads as TGTGCCAGCAGTTTTTTCCGGGACAGGGAATACAATGAGCAGTTCTTC. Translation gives CASSFFRDREYNEQFF. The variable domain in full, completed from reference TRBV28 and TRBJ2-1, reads DVKVTQSSRYLVKRTGEKVFLECVQDMDHENMFWYRQDPGLGLRLIYFSYDVKMKEKGDIPEGYSVSREKKERFSLILESASTNQTSMYLCASSFFRDREYNEQFFGPGTRLTVL.

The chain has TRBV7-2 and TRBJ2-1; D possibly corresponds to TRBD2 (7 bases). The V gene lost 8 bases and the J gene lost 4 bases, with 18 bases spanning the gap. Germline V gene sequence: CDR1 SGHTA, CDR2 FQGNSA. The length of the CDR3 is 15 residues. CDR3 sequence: CASVPARGAYNEQFF. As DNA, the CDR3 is TGTGCCAGCGTCCCCGCTCGGGGGGCGTACAATGAGCAGTTCTTC.

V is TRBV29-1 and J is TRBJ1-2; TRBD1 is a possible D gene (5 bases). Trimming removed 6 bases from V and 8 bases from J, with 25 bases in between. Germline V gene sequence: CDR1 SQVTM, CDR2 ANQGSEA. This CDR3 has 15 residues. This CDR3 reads CSVHALRGTAGGYTF. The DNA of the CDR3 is TGCAGCGTCCACGCCCTACGAGGGACGGCGGGGGGCTACACCTTC.